The 11 T cell receptor beta chains listed next were all sequenced from one sample in a study of shared clonotypes between healthy human individuals. As defined, naive CD8 cells were CD45RO-negative and positively selected for CCR7, with terminally differentiated effector memory CD45RA+ cells excluded. Sequencing used immunoSEQ multiplex PCR; TCRdb keeps in-frame clones, though not all of them. The table records about 2 million clones, about 95% of them present only once. Input material: naive CD8+ T cells sorted from blood. The receptors shown here come from a man aged 18 to 29 in good health.

Written as DNA, the CDR3 is TGTGCCAGCAGTGATAGTGCTCTGGCTTTCTTT. It specifies CASSDSALAFF. This chain connects TRBV6-1 to TRBJ1-1; D not resolved. The V end was cut by 3 bases, the J end by 11 bases, with 10 bases between. The CDR3 is 11 amino acids. Germline V gene data show CDR1 as MNHNS and CDR2 as SASEGT.

CDR3 protein: CASSELGGGAGNSPLHF. CDR3 nucleotides: TGTGCCAGCAGTGAACTTGGAGGGGGGGCTGGTAATTCACCCCTCCACTTT. This chain uses TRBV6-1 with TRBJ1-6; tentatively, D is TRBD1 (6 bases). V was trimmed by 2 bases and J by 6 bases, leaving 17 bases between them. This CDR3 spans 17 amino acids. Per germline, CDR1 MNHNS and CDR2 SASEGT.

The V and J genes are TRBV9 and TRBJ2-1; D uncertain. The CDR3 is made up of 15 amino acids. Germline V CDR1 and CDR2: SGDLS, YYNGEE. V was cut by 6 bases and J by 3 bases, with 16 bases left in between. The CDR3 spells CASNEDGFIYNEQFF. The CDR3, as DNA: TGTGCCAGCAACGAGGACGGGTTTATCTACAATGAGCAGTTCTTC.

The chain links TRBV11-3 to TRBJ1-1; TRBD1 might be the D (5 bases). CDR3 length: 20 amino acids. The germline V and J ends were trimmed by 5 bases and 5 bases, with 33 bases remaining between them. Germline CDR1 reads SGHNT; CDR2 reads YENEEA. CDR3 bases: TGTGCCAGCAGCGCCGGTAGGCCTCCTCCGGGACTCCAAAAGCGGACTGAAGCTTTCTTT. This gives the protein CASSAGRPPPGLQKRTEAFF. The full variable domain, rest sourced from reference TRBV11-3 and TRBJ1-1, is EAGVVQSPRYKIIEKKQPVAFWCNPISGHNTLYWYLQNLGQGPELLIRYENEEAVDDSQLPKDRFSAERLKGVDSTLKIQPAELGDSAVYLCASSAGRPPPGLQKRTEAFFGQGTRLTVV.

Concerning this clone: Other DNA sequences in this specimen translate into the identical CDR3. The chain is built from TRBV27 and TRBJ1-1, with 8 bases matching TRBD1. V lost 4 bases and J lost 4; bases outside the gene matches: 5. Per germline, CDR1 MNHEY and CDR2 SMNVEV (reference sequence). CDR3 length equals 14 residues. CDR3 coding DNA: TGTGCCAGCAGTTCCCGGACAGGGATCACTGAAGCTTTCTTT. It codes for CASSSRTGITEAFF.

Concerning this clone itself: Other DNA sequences in the sample encode the same CDR3. Written as DNA, the CDR3 is TGCGCCAGCAGCTTGGGGTCGGGGTTCTCCTACGAGCAGTACTTC. Translation: CASSLGSGFSYEQYF. The chain has TRBV5-1 and TRBJ2-7; tentatively, D is TRBD2 (5 bases). Looked up from germline, CDR1 is SGHRS and CDR2 is YFSETQ. Trimming took off 0 bases at V and 0 bases at J, with 10 bases between the two ends. CDR3 length: 15 amino acids.

Points on this clone: Other DNA sequences of this sample code for an identical CDR3. J is TRBJ2-2 and V is TRBV27; D is unresolved. The CDR3 is 14 amino acids. Trimming took 3 bases from V and 0 from J, leaving 5 bases between them. Per the germline V gene, CDR1 is MNHEY and CDR2 is SMNVEV (reference sequence). The DNA of the CDR3 is TGTGCCAGCAGTTTTACACCGAACACCGGGGAGCTGTTTTTT. Residues: CASSFTPNTGELFF.

Comments on this clone: Germline and junction disagree at one end, which may indicate a read error. This chain connects TRBV20-1 to TRBJ2-1; no firm D call. This CDR3 has 11 residues. Germline CDR1 and CDR2: DFQATT and SNEGSKA (reference sequence). CDR3 bases: TGCAGTGTTAGAGATAAGGATGAGCAGTTCTTC. This gives the protein CSVRDKDEQFF.

CDR3 bases: TGTGCCAGCACCCCACTTGCGGGGCTCAACGAGCAGTACTTC. This gives the protein CASTPLAGLNEQYF. V gene TRBV28 combines with J gene TRBJ2-7, with D perhaps matching TRBD2 (6 bases). The germline V gene encodes CDR1 MDHEN and CDR2 SYDVKM. With 7 bases removed from V and 5 bases from J, the gap between germline ends came to 18 bases. The CDR3 is 14 residues long.

V and J are TRBV6-5 and TRBJ2-1; 12 positions agree with TRBD2. J was trimmed by 5 bases and V by 6 bases; bases with no gene match: 2. Looked up from germline, CDR1 is MNHEY and CDR2 is SVGAGI. The CDR3 is 14 amino acids. CDR3 sequence (DNA): TGTGCCAGCAGGACTAGCGGGGGCCACAATGAGCAGTTCTTC. This encodes CASRTSGGHNEQFF.

This clone was seen only a few times. The J gene is TRBJ1-2, the V gene TRBV5-6; possible D gene TRBD1, 5 bases. Germline values: CDR1 SGHDT, CDR2 YYEEEE. The CDR3 consists of 14 residues. V shed 2 bases and J shed 4 bases, with 12 bases lying between them. CDR3 region: CASSFSQAIYGYTF. CDR3 DNA: TGTGCCAGCAGCTTCTCACAGGCTATCTATGGCTACACCTTC.